What follows are 23 T cell receptor beta chains derived from one specimen sequenced in a study of T cell responses to AZD1222 COVID-19 vaccine. Profiling relied on immunoSEQ multiplex PCR, and the TCRdb table lists in-frame clones only, not all of them. The sample includes about 180,000 clones, 88% of them seen just once. Sequencing used peripheral blood, obtained on day 0 of AZD1222 vaccination. These receptors were taken from an adult in good health.

The chain employs TRBV2 and TRBJ2-3, with D maybe TRBD1 (5 bases). Trimming cost V 4 bases and J 0 bases, with 8 bases left between them. Germline CDR1 SNHLY, CDR2 FYNNEI. This CDR3 is 14 amino acids long. As DNA, the CDR3 is TGTGCCAGCAGTGCCAGGACAAGCACAGATACGCAGTATTTT. Protein: CASSARTSTDTQYF.

This chain connects TRBV18 to TRBJ2-7; 7 nucleotides align to TRBD1. The V and J ends lost 5 bases and 2 bases, in that order; junction bases with no gene match: 6. Germline CDR1 KGHSH, CDR2 LQKENI. The CDR3 totals 14 residues. CDR3 sequence reads: CASSSDRKPYEQYF. CDR3 sequence (DNA): TGTGCCAGCTCATCGGACAGGAAGCCCTACGAGCAGTACTTC.

The rearrangement uses TRBV7-9 and TRBJ2-7, with a weak D call TRBD2 (5 bases). V gave up 3 bases and J gave up 7 bases, with 16 bases separating them. CDR1 and CDR2 (germline): SEHNR, FQNEAQ (reference sequence). The CDR3 extends over 14 amino acids. CDR3 DNA: TGTGCCAGCAGCTTGCGGGTAGGACCGGGGGAGCAGTACTTC. Translated, it gives CASSLRVGPGEQYF. The entire variable domain, with the rest obtained from reference TRBV7-9 and TRBJ2-7, is as follows: DTGVSQNPRHKITKRGQNVTFRCDPISEHNRLYWYRQTLGQGPEFLTYFQNEAQLEKSRLLSDRFSAERPKGSFSTLEIQRTEQGDSAMYLCASSLRVGPGEQYFGPGTRLTVT.

This chain links TRBV5-1 with TRBJ2-6; perhaps D is TRBD1 or TRBD2 (6 bases each). Germline CDR1 SGHRS, CDR2 YFSETQ. This CDR3 has 18 amino acids. The V gene lost 4 bases and the J gene lost 1 base, with 18 bases spanning the gap. CDR3: CASSTGHGSSSGANVLTF. The CDR3 nucleotides read TGCGCCAGCAGCACGGGACACGGGAGTAGTTCTGGGGCCAACGTCCTGACTTTC.

This clone has just a few counts. The chain carries TRBV15 and TRBJ1-3; the D gene is possibly TRBD1 (5 bases). With 5 bases removed from V and 0 bases from J, the gap between germline ends came to 11 bases. This CDR3 has 15 amino acids. CDR1 is LNHNV and CDR2 is YYDKDF in the germline V gene (reference sequence). The DNA of the CDR3 is TGTGCCACCAGCTTTGACAGAGCCTCTGGAAACACCATATATTTT. Its protein is CATSFDRASGNTIYF. The full variable domain, with the rest looked up from reference TRBV15 and TRBJ1-3, is DAMVIQNPRYQVTQFGKPVTLSCSQTLNHNVMYWYQQKSSQAPKLLFHYYDKDFNNEADTPDNFQSRRPNTSFCFLDIRSPGLGDTAMYLCATSFDRASGNTIYFGEGSWLTVV.

The gene calls are TRBV28 and TRBJ1-6; perhaps TRBD1 as D (5 bases). V lost 6 bases to trimming and J lost 0 bases, with 12 bases between them. Germline V gene sequence: CDR1 MDHEN, CDR2 SYDVKM. The CDR3 runs 16 residues. The chain's CDR3 is CASRGGVSSYNSPLHF. CDR3 coding DNA: TGTGCCAGCAGGGGGGGGGTAAGCTCCTATAATTCACCCCTCCACTTT.

V is TRBV3-1 (or the pseudogene TRBV3-2) and J is TRBJ1-2; TRBD1 is a possible D gene (5 bases). This CDR3 is built from 13 residues. The germline V gene encodes CDR1 LGHDT and CDR2 YNNKEL (reference sequence). The V and J ends lost 2 bases and 2 bases respectively, with 6 bases between them. The CDR3 loop is CASSQQGNYGYTF. The CDR3 DNA reads TGTGCCAGCAGCCAACAGGGAAACTATGGCTACACCTTC.

This clone occurred a few times. This sequence joins TRBV27 and TRBJ1-1; perhaps TRBD1 as D (5 bases). The CDR3 runs to 14 residues. Trimming stripped 0 bases from V and 7 bases from J, with 12 bases between. The germline V gene encodes CDR1 MNHEY and CDR2 SMNVEV (reference sequence). The CDR3 DNA reads TGTGCCAGCAGTTTATCAGCAGGGTACGATGAAGCTTTCTTT. As protein: CASSLSAGYDEAFF.

The genes are TRBV5-1 and TRBJ2-3; TRBD1 is a possible D gene (5 bases). V lost 4 bases to trimming and J lost 3 bases, with 12 bases between them. CDR3 size: 14 residues. CDR1 and CDR2 (germline): SGHRS, YFSETQ. CDR3 coding DNA: TGCGCCAGCAGCGTCAGGGTGGGAACAGATACGCAGTATTTT. Its translation is CASSVRVGTDTQYF.

The chain uses TRBV4-2 and TRBJ2-2; 9 bases agree with TRBD1. Unmatched junction bases numbered 5, after V lost 4 bases and J lost 8 bases. In germline, CDR1 is LGHNA, CDR2 YNFKEQ. The CDR3 runs to 14 residues. CDR3 nucleotide sequence: TGTGCCAGCAGCCTTACAGGGGGCAAAGGGGAGCTGTTTTTT. It codes for CASSLTGGKGELFF.

This rearrangement joins TRBV2 to TRBJ1-2, with a tentative D call TRBD1 (6 bases). Between the trimmed V and J ends, which lost 7 bases and 5 bases, there was a span of 20 bases. Per the germline V gene, CDR1 is SNHLY and CDR2 is FYNNEI. This CDR3 has 15 amino acids. The DNA of the CDR3 is TGTGCCAGCATAGGGGGGGTGAGGGGAAATTATGGCTACACCTTC. Its translation: CASIGGVRGNYGYTF.

The chain has TRBV19 and TRBJ2-2; D is ambiguous. V was shortened by 4 bases and J by 4 bases, with 16 bases between the two germline ends. There are 16 residues in the CDR3. The germline CDR1 and CDR2 sequences are LNHDA and SQIVND (reference sequence). In nucleotides, the CDR3 is TGTGCCAGTAGTAGCCTTGGGCTAGTTGGCACCGGGGAGCTGTTTTTT. This encodes CASSSLGLVGTGELFF. The complete variable domain, with remaining parts taken from reference TRBV19 and TRBJ2-2, reads DGGITQSPKYLFRKEGQNVTLSCEQNLNHDAMYWYRQDPGQGLRLIYYSQIVNDFQKGDIAEGYSVSREKKESFPLTVTSAQKNPTAFYLCASSSLGLVGTGELFFGEGSRLTVL.

The chain employs TRBV5-1 and TRBJ1-2; D call uncertain. Germline V gives CDR1 SGHRS, CDR2 YFSETQ. Trimming cost V 7 bases and J 1 base, with 20 bases left between them. CDR3 length: 16 residues. DNA of the CDR3: TGCGCCAGCTGGGGAGAAAATGAACAGATTAACTATGGCTACACCTTC. Protein sequence: CASWGENEQINYGYTF.

This chain joins TRBV19 and TRBJ2-7; 9 bases are shared with TRBD1. Germline trimming cut 4 bases from V and 2 bases from J; bases unmatched to any gene: 6. Germline V CDR1 and CDR2: LNHDA, SQIVND (reference sequence). CDR3 length: 15 amino acids. Here the CDR3 DNA reads TGTGCCAGTAGTAAGGGACAGGGAGGCCCCTACGAGCAGTACTTC. This gives the protein CASSKGQGGPYEQYF.

J is TRBJ1-3 and V is TRBV4-1; possibly TRBD1 for D (5 bases). This CDR3 region has 16 residues. Trimming pared 5 bases from V and 0 bases from J, leaving 14 bases between. Per germline, CDR1 MGHRA and CDR2 YSYEKL. The CDR3 sequence is CASSSYLGDSGNTIYF. DNA of the CDR3: TGCGCCAGCAGCTCATACTTGGGGGACTCTGGAAACACCATATATTTT.

V is TRBV12-5 and J is TRBJ2-7; no reliable D call. Trimming shortened V by 5 bases and J by 5 bases, and 19 bases separated the two germline ends. CDR3 length equals 15 residues. CDR1 is LGHNT, CDR2 FRNRAP, per germline. CDR3 sequence: CASGPPGPLWNEQYF. The CDR3 DNA follows: TGTGCTAGTGGTCCCCCGGGTCCGCTTTGGAACGAGCAGTACTTC.

This chain connects TRBV6-4 to TRBJ2-2; 9 bases are a match to TRBD1. The germline V gene has CDR1 MRHNA and CDR2 SNTAGT. The CDR3 spans 16 residues. Trimming cost V 2 bases and J 2 bases; bases outside gene matches: 3. CDR3 sequence (DNA): TGTGCCAGCAGTGACCGGGACAGGGAAAACACCGGGGAGCTGTTTTTT. Protein: CASSDRDRENTGELFF.

V and J are TRBV20-1 and TRBJ2-1; D tentatively reads TRBD1 or TRBD2 (6 bases each). Germline CDR1 DFQATT, CDR2 SNEGSKA (reference sequence). The germline V and J ends were trimmed by 8 bases and 15 bases, with 20 bases remaining between them. The CDR3 has 11 amino acids. The DNA of the CDR3 is TGCAGTACTCCCCTAGGGGGGTGGGGGTTCTTC. As protein: CSTPLGGWGFF.

The chain uses TRBV6-1 and TRBJ1-2; 7 bases are a match to TRBD1. V shed 1 base and J 6 bases; nucleotides not matched to a gene: 5. The CDR3 is made up of 14 amino acids. Per germline, CDR1 MNHNS and CDR2 SASEGT. In nucleotides, the CDR3 is TGTGCCAGCAGTGAAGGTCCAGGGGGGAATGGCTACACCTTC. This translates into CASSEGPGGNGYTF.

This clone appeared a single time. The V call is TRBV30, the J call TRBJ1-2, with D perhaps TRBD1 (5 bases). The CDR3 extends over 12 amino acids. Looked up from germline, CDR1 is GTSNPN and CDR2 is SVGIG (reference sequence). V lost 1 base to trimming and J lost 5 bases, with 8 bases between them. This CDR3 is CAWSGGLYGYTF. As DNA, the CDR3 is TGTGCCTGGAGTGGGGGCCTGTATGGCTACACCTTC.

The chain employs TRBV5-1 and TRBJ1-2; no clear D. The CDR3 consists of 16 residues. In germline, CDR1 is SGHRS, CDR2 YFSETQ. With 4 bases removed from V and 4 bases from J, the gap between germline ends came to 20 bases. This chain's CDR3 is CASSPGVTEGLYGYTF. For the CDR3, the DNA is TGCGCCAGCAGCCCAGGTGTTACAGAGGGCCTCTATGGCTACACCTTC. Supplemented by reference TRBV5-1 and TRBJ1-2, the full variable domain reads KAGVTQTPRYLIKTRGQQVTLSCSPISGHRSVSWYQQTPGQGLQFLFEYFSETQRNKGNFPGRFSGRQFSNSRSEMNVSTLELGDSALYLCASSPGVTEGLYGYTFGSGTRLTVV.

The chain has TRBV19 and TRBJ2-5; D remains ambiguous. The germline CDR1 and CDR2 sequences are LNHDA and SQIVND (reference sequence). Trimming took off 2 bases at V and 2 bases at J, with 6 bases between the two ends. This CDR3 is built from 13 residues. The CDR3 DNA reads TGTGCCAGTAGTATACGGCAGCAAGAGACCCAGTACTTC. Translation gives CASSIRQQETQYF.

The chain combines TRBV2 with TRBJ1-5, with 7 bases matching TRBD1. V was pared by 7 bases and J by 7 bases, with 10 bases of the junction left unmatched. Germline-derived CDR1 and CDR2 are SNHLY and FYNNEI. CDR3 length equals 14 residues. This CDR3 reads CASKGTGAEQPQHF. Written as DNA, the CDR3 is TGTGCCAGCAAGGGAACAGGGGCGGAGCAGCCCCAGCATTTT.